This T cell receptor (beta chain) was recovered during a study of shared clonotypes between healthy human individuals. The repertoire was sequenced with immunoSEQ multiplex PCR; TCRdb's copy has only in-frame clones and lacks some. The sample contains roughly 1,500,000 clones, 95% to 99% of which appear only once. CDR3 length: 15 residues. Germline CDR1 SEHNR, CDR2 FQNEAQ (reference sequence). V dropped 5 bases and J dropped 3; count of bases not matched to a gene: 4. This chain connects TRBV7-9 to TRBJ2-7; TRBD2 agrees at 13 bases. The sequencing input was naive CD4+ T cells sorted from blood. This sample's subset: CD45RA+ positively selected. The receptor was isolated from a man aged 25-45 years in good health. CDR3 coding DNA: TGTGCCAGCAGCCAGAGACTAGCGGGAGGCTACGAGCAGTACTTC. Protein product: CASSQRLAGGYEQYF.